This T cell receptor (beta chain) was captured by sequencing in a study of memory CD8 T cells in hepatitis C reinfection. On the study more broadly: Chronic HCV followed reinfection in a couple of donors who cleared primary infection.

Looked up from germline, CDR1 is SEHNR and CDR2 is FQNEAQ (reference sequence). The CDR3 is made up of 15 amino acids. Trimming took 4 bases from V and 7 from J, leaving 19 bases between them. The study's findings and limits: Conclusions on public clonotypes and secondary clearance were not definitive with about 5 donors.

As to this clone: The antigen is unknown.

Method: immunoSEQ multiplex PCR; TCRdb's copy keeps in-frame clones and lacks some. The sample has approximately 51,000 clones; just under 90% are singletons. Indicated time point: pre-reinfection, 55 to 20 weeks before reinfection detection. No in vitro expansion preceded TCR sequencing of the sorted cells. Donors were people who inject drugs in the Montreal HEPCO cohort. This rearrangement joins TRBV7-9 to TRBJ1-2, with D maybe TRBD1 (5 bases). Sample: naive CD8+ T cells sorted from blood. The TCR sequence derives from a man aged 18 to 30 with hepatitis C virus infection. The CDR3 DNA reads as TGTGCCAGCAGCTCCTCCCTCTACAGGACGGGTGGCTACACCTTC. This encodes CASSSSLYRTGGYTF. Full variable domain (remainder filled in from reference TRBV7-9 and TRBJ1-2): DTGVSQNPRHKITKRGQNVTFRCDPISEHNRLYWYRQTLGQGPEFLTYFQNEAQLEKSRLLSDRFSAERPKGSFSTLEIQRTEQGDSAMYLCASSSSLYRTGGYTFGSGTRLTVV.